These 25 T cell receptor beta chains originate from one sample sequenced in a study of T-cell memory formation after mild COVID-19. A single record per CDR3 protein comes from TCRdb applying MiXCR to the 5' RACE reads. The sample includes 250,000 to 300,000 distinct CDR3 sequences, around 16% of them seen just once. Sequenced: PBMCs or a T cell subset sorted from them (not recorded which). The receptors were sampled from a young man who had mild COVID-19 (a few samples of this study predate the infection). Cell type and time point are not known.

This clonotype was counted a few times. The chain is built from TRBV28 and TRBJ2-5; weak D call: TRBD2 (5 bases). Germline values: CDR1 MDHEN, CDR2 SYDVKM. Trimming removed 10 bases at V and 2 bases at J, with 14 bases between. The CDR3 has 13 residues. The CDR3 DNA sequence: TGTGCCACCCAGGCGGGCCGACAAGAGACCCAGTACTTC. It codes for CATQAGRQETQYF.

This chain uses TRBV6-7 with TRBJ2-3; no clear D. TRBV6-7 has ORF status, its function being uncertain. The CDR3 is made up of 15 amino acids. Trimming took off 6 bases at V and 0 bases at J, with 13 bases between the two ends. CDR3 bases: TGTGCCAGCAGGCCAAAGCGTGGTAGCACAGATACGCAGTATTTT. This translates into CASRPKRGSTDTQYF.

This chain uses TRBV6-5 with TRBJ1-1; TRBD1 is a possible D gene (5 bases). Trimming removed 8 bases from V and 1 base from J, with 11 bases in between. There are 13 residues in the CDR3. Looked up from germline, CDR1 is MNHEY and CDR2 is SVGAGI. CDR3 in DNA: TGTGCCAGCGCCCGGGGGGGGAACACTGAAGCTTTCTTT. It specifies CASARGGNTEAFF.

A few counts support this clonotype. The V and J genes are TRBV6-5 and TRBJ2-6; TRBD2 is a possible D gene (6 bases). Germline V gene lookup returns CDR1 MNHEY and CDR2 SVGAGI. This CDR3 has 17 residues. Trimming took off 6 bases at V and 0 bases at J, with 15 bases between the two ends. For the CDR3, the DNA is TGTGCCAGCAGCCGGGGGATTCAGTACTCTGGGGCCAACGTCCTGACTTTC. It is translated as CASSRGIQYSGANVLTF.

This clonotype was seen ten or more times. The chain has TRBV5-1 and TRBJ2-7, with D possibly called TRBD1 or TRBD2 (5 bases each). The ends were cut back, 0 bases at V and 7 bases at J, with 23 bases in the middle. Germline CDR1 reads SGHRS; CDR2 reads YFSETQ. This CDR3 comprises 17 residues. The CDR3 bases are TGCGCCAGCAGCTTGGGGCAGCTGGGGGACGTCGTTGGGGAGCAGTACGTC. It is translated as CASSLGQLGDVVGEQYV.

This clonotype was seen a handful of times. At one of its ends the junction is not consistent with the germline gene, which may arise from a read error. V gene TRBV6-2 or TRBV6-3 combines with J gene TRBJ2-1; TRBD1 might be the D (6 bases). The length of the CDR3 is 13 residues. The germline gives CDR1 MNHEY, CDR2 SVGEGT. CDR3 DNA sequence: TGTGCCAGCAGCTACTACCAGGGGAATGAGCAGTTCTTC. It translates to CASSYYQGNEQFF.

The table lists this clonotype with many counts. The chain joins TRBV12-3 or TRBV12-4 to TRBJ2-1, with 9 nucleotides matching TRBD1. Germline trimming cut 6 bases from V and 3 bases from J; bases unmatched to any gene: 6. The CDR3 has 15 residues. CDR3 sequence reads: CASRPGQGGYNEQFF. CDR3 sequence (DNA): TGTGCCAGCAGGCCGGGACAGGGTGGCTACAATGAGCAGTTCTTC.

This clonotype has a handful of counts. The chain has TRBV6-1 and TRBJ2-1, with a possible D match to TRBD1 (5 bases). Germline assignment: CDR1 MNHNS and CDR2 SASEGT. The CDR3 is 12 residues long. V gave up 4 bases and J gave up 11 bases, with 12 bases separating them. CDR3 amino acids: CASSASGHQQFF. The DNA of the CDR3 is TGTGCCAGCAGTGCTTCCGGACACCAGCAGTTCTTC.

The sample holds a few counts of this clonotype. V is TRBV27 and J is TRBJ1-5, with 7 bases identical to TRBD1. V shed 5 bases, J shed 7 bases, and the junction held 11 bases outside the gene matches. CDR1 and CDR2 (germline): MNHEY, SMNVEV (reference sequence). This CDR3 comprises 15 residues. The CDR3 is CASSAVTGSKQPQHF. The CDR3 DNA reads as TGTGCCAGCAGTGCGGTGACAGGGTCCAAACAGCCCCAGCATTTT.

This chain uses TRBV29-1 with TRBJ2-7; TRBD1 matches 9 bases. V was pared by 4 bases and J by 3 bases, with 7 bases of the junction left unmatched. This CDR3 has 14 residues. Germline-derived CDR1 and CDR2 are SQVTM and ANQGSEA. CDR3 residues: CSVVGQGGFYEQYF. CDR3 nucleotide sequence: TGCAGCGTTGTGGGACAGGGAGGGTTCTACGAGCAGTACTTC.

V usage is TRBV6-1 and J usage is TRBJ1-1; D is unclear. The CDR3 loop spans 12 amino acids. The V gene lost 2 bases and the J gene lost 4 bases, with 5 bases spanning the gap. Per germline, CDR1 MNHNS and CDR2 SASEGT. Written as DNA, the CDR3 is TGTGCCAGCAGTGAAAGGTCCACTGAAGCTTTCTTT. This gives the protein CASSERSTEAFF.

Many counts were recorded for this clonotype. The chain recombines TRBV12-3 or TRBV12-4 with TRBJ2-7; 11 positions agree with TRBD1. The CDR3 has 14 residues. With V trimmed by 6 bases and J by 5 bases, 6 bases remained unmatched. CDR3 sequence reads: CASSPGTGGDEQYF. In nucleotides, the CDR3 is TGTGCCAGCAGCCCCGGGACAGGGGGAGACGAGCAGTACTTC.

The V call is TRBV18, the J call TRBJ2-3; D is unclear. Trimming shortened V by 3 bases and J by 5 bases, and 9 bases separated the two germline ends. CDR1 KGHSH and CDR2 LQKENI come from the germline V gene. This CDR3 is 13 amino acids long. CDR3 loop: CASSPFLGDTQYF. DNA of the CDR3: TGTGCCAGCTCACCCTTTTTGGGAGATACGCAGTATTTT.

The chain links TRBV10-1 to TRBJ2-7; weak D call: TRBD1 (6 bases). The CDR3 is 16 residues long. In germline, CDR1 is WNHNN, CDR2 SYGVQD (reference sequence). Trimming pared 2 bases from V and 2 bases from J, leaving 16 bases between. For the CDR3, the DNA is TGCGCCAGCAGTGAGAACAGGGCCACTGAACCCTACGAGCAGTACTTC. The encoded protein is CASSENRATEPYEQYF.

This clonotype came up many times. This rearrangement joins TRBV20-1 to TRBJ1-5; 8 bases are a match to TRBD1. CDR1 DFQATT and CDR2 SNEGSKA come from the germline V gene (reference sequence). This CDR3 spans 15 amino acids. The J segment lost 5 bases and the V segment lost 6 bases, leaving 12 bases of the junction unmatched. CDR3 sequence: CSAETAGTGDQPQHF. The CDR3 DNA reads TGCAGTGCCGAGACCGCCGGGACAGGAGATCAGCCCCAGCATTTT.

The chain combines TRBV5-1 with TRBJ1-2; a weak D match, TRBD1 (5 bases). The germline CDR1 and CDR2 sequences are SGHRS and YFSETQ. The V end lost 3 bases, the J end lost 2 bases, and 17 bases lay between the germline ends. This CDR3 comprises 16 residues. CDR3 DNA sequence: TGCGCCAGCAGCTGGACACAAGCTACCTTAAACTATGGCTACACCTTC. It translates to CASSWTQATLNYGYTF.

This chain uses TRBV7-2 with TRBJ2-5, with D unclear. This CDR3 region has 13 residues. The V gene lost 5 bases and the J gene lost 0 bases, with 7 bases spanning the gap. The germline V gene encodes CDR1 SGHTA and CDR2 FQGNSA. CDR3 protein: CASSRSNQETQYF. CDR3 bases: TGTGCCAGCAGCAGAAGCAACCAAGAGACCCAGTACTTC.

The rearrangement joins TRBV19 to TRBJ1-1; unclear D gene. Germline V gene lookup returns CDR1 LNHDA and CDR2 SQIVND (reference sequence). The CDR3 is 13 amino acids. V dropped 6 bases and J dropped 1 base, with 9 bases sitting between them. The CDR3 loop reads CASRRQRNTEAFF. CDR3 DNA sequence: TGTGCCAGTAGAAGGCAGCGGAACACTGAAGCTTTCTTT.

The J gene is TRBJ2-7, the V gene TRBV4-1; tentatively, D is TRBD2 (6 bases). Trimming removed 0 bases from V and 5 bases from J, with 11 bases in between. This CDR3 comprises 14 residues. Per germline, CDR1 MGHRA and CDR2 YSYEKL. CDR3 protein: CASSQEGGVDEQYF. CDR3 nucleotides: TGCGCCAGCAGCCAAGAAGGCGGGGTCGACGAGCAGTACTTC.

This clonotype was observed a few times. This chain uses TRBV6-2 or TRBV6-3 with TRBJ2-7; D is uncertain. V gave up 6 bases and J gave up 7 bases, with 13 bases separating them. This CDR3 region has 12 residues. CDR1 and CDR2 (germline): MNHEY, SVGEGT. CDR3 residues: CASRTSLEEQYV. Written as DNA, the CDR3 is TGTGCCAGCAGGACCAGTCTGGAAGAGCAGTACGTC.

CDR3 amino acids: CASSQDLHRASSDTQYF. CDR3 coding DNA: TGCGCCAGCAGCCAAGATCTACACCGGGCCTCGTCGGATACGCAGTATTTT. The chain combines TRBV4-1 with TRBJ2-3; D remains unclear. The CDR3 consists of 17 residues. Germline lookup yields CDR1 MGHRA and CDR2 YSYEKL. Deletions cut 0 bases from V and 6 bases from J, with 19 bases between.

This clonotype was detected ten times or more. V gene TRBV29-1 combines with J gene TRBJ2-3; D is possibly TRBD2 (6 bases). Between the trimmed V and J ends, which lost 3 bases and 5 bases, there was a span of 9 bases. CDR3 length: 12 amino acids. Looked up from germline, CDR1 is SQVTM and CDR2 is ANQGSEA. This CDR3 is CSVEPGGDTQYF. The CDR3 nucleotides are TGCAGCGTTGAGCCCGGGGGAGATACGCAGTATTTT.

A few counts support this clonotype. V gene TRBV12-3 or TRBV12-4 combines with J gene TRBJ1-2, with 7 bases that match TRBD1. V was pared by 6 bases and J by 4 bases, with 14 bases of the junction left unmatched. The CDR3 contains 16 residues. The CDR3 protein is CASRDSGIGGSYGYTF. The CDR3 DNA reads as TGTGCCAGCAGGGATTCGGGGATAGGGGGCTCCTATGGCTACACCTTC.

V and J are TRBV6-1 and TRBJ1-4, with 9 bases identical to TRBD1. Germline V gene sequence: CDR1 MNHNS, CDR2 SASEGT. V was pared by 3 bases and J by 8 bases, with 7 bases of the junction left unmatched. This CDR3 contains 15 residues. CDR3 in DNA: TGTGCCAGCAGTGACCAGGACAGGGGTTGGGAAAAACTGTTTTTT. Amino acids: CASSDQDRGWEKLFF.

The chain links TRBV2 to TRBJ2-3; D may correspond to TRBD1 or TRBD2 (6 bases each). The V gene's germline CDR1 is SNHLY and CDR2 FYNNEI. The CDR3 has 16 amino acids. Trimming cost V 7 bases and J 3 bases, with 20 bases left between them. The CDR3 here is CASTVRGGGRTDTQYF. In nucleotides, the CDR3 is TGTGCCAGCACCGTACGAGGAGGGGGTAGAACAGATACGCAGTATTTT.